The sequence of this T cell receptor (beta chain) was determined in a study of regulatory and conventional T cells in RAG deficiency. Findings and caveats of the study: Shorter CDR3s in all patient subsets; >85% Treg-Tconv overlap in Omenn.

Here immunoSEQ multiplex PCR was the method, and the copy in TCRdb shows in-frame clones only, minus some. This sample has around 37,000 clones, with over 75% found just once. Trimming stripped 3 bases from V and 11 bases from J, with 13 bases between. Germline V gene lookup returns CDR1 SNHLY and CDR2 FYNNEI. The CDR3 extends over 12 amino acids. Points on this clone: The antigen is not known.

These same data were also listed under a study on regulatory T cells. As that study records: Amplification used 52 TRBV primers and 13 TRBJ primers.

This chain links TRBV2 with TRBJ2-5; D uncertain. The clonotype comes from a human donor in good health. Specimen: CD8+ T cells sorted from blood. This CDR3 reads CASSDDSGTQYF. In DNA, the CDR3 is TGTGCCAGCAGTGACGACTCTGGAACGCAGTACTTC.